This record covers a single T cell receptor beta chain. The antigen it recognizes is unknown. It has no much larger one-base neighbor in the sample; base qualities were not kept. The treatment or condition label on this specimen signifies: in vitro stimulation with specific CMV peptide epitopes to enrich CMV-specific T cells. The sample was run on an Illumina HiSeq 1500. TCRdb reprocessing: public reads trimmed at Q25 with fastp, clones called with MiXCR, in-frame beta chains kept. For every CDR3 protein sequence, its rows merge into one entry that carries the most common genes and DNA. This sample comprises 750,000 to 900,000 distinct CDR3 sequences, 25% to 35% of them detected only once. The top ten clones comprise roughly 13% of the sample. This sample is drawn from a study of T cell repertoires in cytomegalovirus infection (dated by TCRdb to the late 2010s). General notes on the study: The peptide stimulations were aimed at well-studied HLA-B-restricted epitopes as well as recently identified HLA-C-restricted CMV epitopes, whose presentation resists viral immunomodulation. The HLA type of each donor mattered for the analysis, because public TCR beta signatures pointed to carriage of CMV infection along with the matching HLA type.

The paper as a whole reports these results and caveats: The ex vivo response was dominated by HLA-C-restricted CMV-specific TCR beta clonotypes, which also provided the single most frequent clonotype in two of eight donors. Carriers of CMV infection plus the relevant HLA type were discriminated by the cumulative frequency of public TCR beta family members in the study cohort and in an independent roughly 350-donor cohort.

The germline V gene sets CDR1 to SGHDT and CDR2 to YYEEEE. The CDR3 goes from the cysteine to the phenylalanine over 16 residues. Just CDR3 DNA is preserved here, 48 bases in frame from base 1. Deletion took 2 bases off V and 1 base off J, with a span of 13 bases between the germline ends. The specimen comprised cultured CD8+ T cells from PBMCs, sampled from culture after CMV antigen stimulation. The chain is made from TRBV5-6 and TRBJ1-5; there is no confident call for the D gene. The receptor comes from a human donor in good health (CMV status not recorded). Some clones in this sample may be carry-over from other donors' samples. The nucleotides read TGTGCCAGCAGCTTTTGGGGAAGCGGCAGCAATCAGCCCCAGCATTTT. This encodes CASSFWGSGSNQPQHF.